These 24 T cell receptor beta chains came from one sample sequenced in a study of spatial heterogeneity in lung cancer. Study-level results: Counts of expanded intratumoral alpha and beta TCRs tracked tumor mutation counts.

The time point denotes: sample taken at primary tumor resection. TCRdb independently ran MiXCR on the 5' RACE reads; one entry per CDR3 protein. The repertoire holds approximately 2,100 distinct CDR3 sequences, with roughly two fifths as singletons. No antigens are known for them. The material was lung tumor tissue, obtained at surgery. The receptors derive from a male donor with early-stage non-small cell lung cancer.

Notes on this clonotype: The library was prepared for alpha chains; this beta chain is a stray read, so its frequency means little. The gene calls are TRBV25-1 and TRBJ1-3, with D perhaps matching TRBD1 (5 bases). The CDR3 covers 13 residues. Trimming shortened V by 3 bases and J by 5 bases, and 8 bases separated the two germline ends. CDR1 is MGHDK, CDR2 SYGVNS, per germline. In DNA, the CDR3 is TGTGCCAGCAGTGAGGGACCGAGAAACACCATATATTTT. As protein: CASSEGPRNTIYF.

By proportion, this clonotype is medium-sized (0.01 to 0.1%). The library was designed around alpha chains, so this beta chain is a stray read whose abundance carries little weight. The CDR3 nucleotides read TGTGCCAGCAGCCCCTCGCGGTCCACAGATACGCAGTATTTT. It codes for CASSPSRSTDTQYF. The V gene is TRBV7-2, the J gene TRBJ2-3; D not resolved. Germline CDR1 is SGHTA and CDR2 is FQGNSA. The V and J ends lost 5 bases and 2 bases respectively, with 11 bases between them. The CDR3 runs to 14 residues. Combining the CDR3 with reference TRBV7-2 and TRBJ2-3 gives the whole variable domain GAGVSQSPSNKVTEKGKDVELRCDPISGHTALYWYRQSLGQGLEFLIYFQGNSAPDKSGLPSDRFSAERTGGSVSTLTIQRTQQEDSAVYLCASSPSRSTDTQYFGPGTRLTVL.

A note on this clonotype: This beta chain is off target for a library built for alpha chains, so its abundance means little. The chain employs TRBV24-1 and TRBJ2-1; D not certain. V was trimmed by 6 bases and J by 6 bases, leaving 11 bases between them. The CDR3 is made up of 13 amino acids. Germline V gene sequence: CDR1 KGHDR, CDR2 SFDVKD. The CDR3 DNA reads as TGTGCCACCAGTAGGTTCTTCGGCAATGAGCAGTTCTTC. Translation: CATSRFFGNEQFF.

As to this clonotype: Since the library was made to target alpha chains, this beta chain is a stray read and its abundance is not meaningful. Here the CDR3 reads CSALGGADTQYF. The DNA of the CDR3 is TGCAGTGCCCTTGGGGGTGCAGATACGCAGTATTTT. This chain links TRBV20-1 with TRBJ2-3; D is possibly TRBD1 or TRBD2 (5 bases each). The V end was cut by 6 bases, the J end by 4 bases, with 11 bases between. The CDR3 sequence is 12 residues long. From germline, CDR1 is DFQATT and CDR2 SNEGSKA (reference sequence).

This clonotype was detected only a few times. This beta chain came through as a stray read in a library set up for alpha chains, and its size says little. The chain uses TRBV15 and TRBJ2-5; 11 nucleotides line up with TRBD2. The CDR3 runs to 13 residues. Trimming took 0 bases from V and 14 from J; bases not matched to a gene: 5. The germline CDR1 and CDR2 sequences are LNHNV and YYDKDF (reference sequence). The CDR3 is CATSRDPTSGSYF. The CDR3 DNA follows: TGTGCCACCAGCAGAGACCCCACTAGCGGGAGCTACTTC.

For this clonotype: This beta chain is a stray sequence in a library constructed for alpha chains; its clone size is not meaningful. The chain carries TRBV14 and TRBJ2-1, with D unclear. Trimming left V 4 bases short and J 1 base short, with 5 bases between. This CDR3 is 13 amino acids long. Germline CDR1 reads SGHDN; CDR2 reads FVKESK. The CDR3 DNA sequence: TGTGCCAGCAGCCCAACTTCCTACAATGAGCAGTTCTTC. Its protein is CASSPTSYNEQFF. The full variable domain, its missing parts supplied by reference TRBV14 and TRBJ2-1, is EAGVTQFPSHSVIEKGQTVTLRCDPISGHDNLYWYRRVMGKEIKFLLHFVKESKQDESGMPNNRFLAERTGGTYSTLKVQPAELEDSGVYFCASSPTSYNEQFFGPGTRLTVL.

As regards this clonotype: As an off-target read in a library built for alpha chains, this beta chain has a frequency of little significance. The V call is TRBV5-1, the J call TRBJ2-3; 8 positions match TRBD2. The CDR3 runs 16 residues. Per germline, CDR1 SGHRS and CDR2 YFSETQ. Trimming at V came to 5 bases and at J to 0 bases, leaving 8 bases not matched to a gene. Here the CDR3 reads CASSSLAGTSTDTQYF. The CDR3 DNA is TGCGCCAGCAGTTCTCTAGCGGGTACTAGCACAGATACGCAGTATTTT.

As to this clonotype: The library was built for alpha chains, so this beta chain is an off-target read and its size means little. The chain recombines TRBV4-2 with TRBJ1-5, with D uncertain. Looked up from germline, CDR1 is LGHNA and CDR2 is YNFKEQ. The CDR3 extends over 13 amino acids. V gave up 0 bases and J gave up 6 bases, with 6 bases separating them. CDR3 sequence reads: CASSQELGQPQHF. For the CDR3, the DNA is TGTGCCAGCAGCCAAGAATTAGGTCAGCCCCAGCATTTT.

Comments on this clonotype: This beta chain appears as a stray read in a library generated for alpha chains; its size is not informative. This chain links TRBV7-2 with TRBJ1-5; perhaps TRBD1 as D (6 bases). Germline V gene sequence: CDR1 SGHTA, CDR2 FQGNSA. The CDR3 has 15 amino acids. Trimming cost V 5 bases and J 1 base, with 12 bases left between them. The CDR3 bases are TGTGCCAGCAGCCCTAATACAGGGAGCAATCAGCCCCAGCATTTT. It specifies CASSPNTGSNQPQHF.

This clonotype showed up many times. In a library made to pick up alpha chains, this beta chain is a stray read with a size that means little. This chain uses TRBV6-5 with TRBJ1-2; D might be TRBD1 (6 bases). The CDR3 has 16 amino acids. Trimming took off 0 bases at V and 4 bases at J, with 15 bases between the two ends. Per the germline V gene, CDR1 is MNHEY and CDR2 is SVGAGI. The DNA of the CDR3 is TGTGCCAGCAGTTACTCGAATCTAGGGGGGAGCTATGGCTACACCTTC. This codes for CASSYSNLGGSYGYTF.

In its sample, this clonotype is medium-sized. In a library made to pick up alpha chains, this beta chain is a stray read with a size that means little. The rearrangement joins TRBV20-1 to TRBJ2-7, with 10 bases fitting TRBD2. V trimming: 6 bases; J trimming: 3 bases; junction bases outside the gene matches: 14. The CDR3 contains 16 residues. The germline gives CDR1 DFQATT, CDR2 SNEGSKA (reference sequence). CDR3 coding DNA: TGCAGTGCCCAGAGGGGTACTAGCGGGACTTTCTACGAGCAGTACTTC. Residues: CSAQRGTSGTFYEQYF.

This clonotype was observed a few times. Being off target in a library aimed at alpha chains, this beta chain has a size of little meaning. The chain uses TRBV11-2 and TRBJ1-5; 9 bases align to TRBD1. This CDR3 spans 15 amino acids. The junction had 6 bases not matched to a gene; V was cut back by 3 bases and J by 6 bases. Germline CDR1 reads SGHAT; CDR2 reads FQNNGV. The DNA for the CDR3 is TGTGCCAGCAGCTTGGGACAGGGAAGGGGTCAGCCCCAGCATTTT. It is translated as CASSLGQGRGQPQHF.

Points on this clonotype: A library made for alpha chains picked up this beta chain off target, so its size means little. This chain connects TRBV29-1 to TRBJ2-7; D is unclear. This CDR3 region has 13 residues. Germline V gene data show CDR1 as SQVTM and CDR2 as ANQGSEA. V was clipped by 2 bases and J by 0 bases, with 8 bases between them. The CDR3 nucleotides are TGCAGCGTTGAACCGGACGGCTCCTACGAGCAGTACTTC. Its protein product is CSVEPDGSYEQYF.

Remarks on this clonotype: This beta chain appears as a stray read in a library generated for alpha chains; its size is not informative. V is TRBV6-2 or TRBV6-3 and J is TRBJ2-6; possibly TRBD1 for D (5 bases). The CDR3 consists of 16 residues. Germline V gene lookup returns CDR1 MNHEY and CDR2 SVGEGT. Trimming took off 8 bases at V and 0 bases at J, with 14 bases between the two ends. The CDR3 sequence: CASWSGIDSGANVLTF. The CDR3 DNA reads TGTGCCAGCTGGTCAGGGATCGACTCTGGGGCCAACGTCCTGACTTTC.

This clonotype has a handful of counts. Being off target in a library aimed at alpha chains, this beta chain has a size of little meaning. The rearrangement uses TRBV18 and TRBJ2-5; either TRBD1 or TRBD2 may fit D (6 bases each). Germline values: CDR1 KGHSH, CDR2 LQKENI. This CDR3 is built from 13 residues. Trimming pared 3 bases from V and 5 bases from J, leaving 10 bases between. The CDR3 sequence: CASSPGGVETQYF. The CDR3 DNA is TGTGCCAGCTCACCGGGGGGCGTTGAGACCCAGTACTTC.

Concerning this clonotype: In a library made to pick up alpha chains, this beta chain is a stray read with a size that means little. The V gene is TRBV6-2 or TRBV6-3, the J gene TRBJ1-2; unclear D gene. The V gene's germline CDR1 is MNHEY and CDR2 SVGEGT. The CDR3 sequence is 12 residues long. V lost 4 bases and J 5 bases, leaving 8 bases between the germline ends. The CDR3 reads CASSFLPYGYTF. CDR3 DNA sequence: TGTGCCAGCAGTTTTCTTCCATATGGCTACACCTTC.

This clonotype was recorded at least ten times. Found in a library prepared for alpha chains, this beta chain is an off-target read, and its abundance has little meaning. The V and J genes are TRBV7-2 and TRBJ2-1; D remains ambiguous. Trimming stripped 5 bases from V and 7 bases from J, with 9 bases between. Germline V gene data show CDR1 as SGHTA and CDR2 as FQGNSA. This CDR3 comprises 12 residues. This CDR3 reads CASSPQENEQFF. In DNA, the CDR3 is TGTGCCAGCAGCCCGCAGGAGAATGAGCAGTTCTTC.

Points on this clonotype: The library was designed around alpha chains, so this beta chain is a stray read whose abundance carries little weight. The rearrangement uses TRBV5-1 and TRBJ2-1, with 10 bases aligning to TRBD2. The CDR3 runs to 15 residues. Trimming at V came to 3 bases and at J to 0 bases, leaving 0 bases not matched to a gene. Germline CDR1 SGHRS, CDR2 YFSETQ. In DNA form, the CDR3 reads TGCGCCAGCAGCTCTAGCGGGGGCTCCTACAATGAGCAGTTCTTC. Its translation: CASSSSGGSYNEQFF.

There are many counts of this clonotype. One end of the junction varies from germline; a read error may be responsible. The size of this beta chain means little, since it is a stray read in a library made for alpha chains. The genes are TRBV28 and TRBJ2-7, with TRBD2 matching 11 bases. Germline CDR1 and CDR2: MDHEN and SYDVKM. The CDR3 loop spans 16 amino acids. Here the CDR3 DNA reads TGTGTCAGCAGTCAACTCTCTAGCGGGAGGCATCGCGAGCAGTACTTC. Translation: CVSSQLSSGRHREQYF.

This clonotype is medium-sized by share. Since it is a stray read in a library aimed at alpha chains, this beta chain has a size that is not meaningful. The V and J genes are TRBV6-1 and TRBJ2-3; D is unclear. CDR3 length: 14 amino acids. Germline-derived CDR1 and CDR2 are MNHNS and SASEGT. V gave up 8 bases and J gave up 6 bases, with 18 bases separating them. CDR3: CASGWGFGRDTQYF. CDR3 DNA: TGTGCCAGCGGTTGGGGTTTTGGGCGTGATACGCAGTATTTT.

This clonotype was seen only once. For a library built for alpha chains, this beta chain is a stray read; little rests on its size. V and J are TRBV7-2 and TRBJ1-1; 10 nucleotides line up with TRBD1. V shed 5 bases, J shed 7 bases, and the junction held 7 bases outside the gene matches. This CDR3 comprises 14 residues. Germline CDR1 and CDR2: SGHTA and FQGNSA. The CDR3, as DNA: TGTGCCAGCAGCCACAAGGGACAGGGGTTTGAAGCTTTCTTT. Amino acids: CASSHKGQGFEAFF.

In its sample, this clonotype ranks as medium-sized (0.01 to 0.1%). Since the library was made to target alpha chains, this beta chain is a stray read and its abundance is not meaningful. Here the CDR3 DNA reads TGTGCCAGCAGTTTATCACAGGGGAACTATGGCTACACCTTC. This sequence encodes CASSLSQGNYGYTF. V gene TRBV28 combines with J gene TRBJ1-2; TRBD1 agrees at 7 bases. Germline CDR1 and CDR2: MDHEN and SYDVKM. The trim removed 1 base at V and 2 bases at J, leaving 1 base unmatched. The CDR3 runs 14 residues.

For this clonotype: This beta chain is an off-target read within a library intended for alpha chains, so its frequency means little. In DNA form, the CDR3 reads TGCGCCAGCAGCCAAATTCCCGGGACCTATCAGCCCCAGCATTTT. Amino acids: CASSQIPGTYQPQHF. The chain employs TRBV4-3 and TRBJ1-5, with D perhaps TRBD1 (5 bases). Trimming took off 2 bases at V and 5 bases at J, with 13 bases between the two ends. Germline values: CDR1 LGHNA, CDR2 YSLEER. This CDR3 comprises 15 residues.

This clonotype is large within its sample. This beta chain turned up in a library designed for alpha chains; as an off-target read, its abundance says little. This chain connects TRBV5-1 to TRBJ1-2, with 10 bases aligning to TRBD1. CDR3 length: 16 amino acids. V was pared by 4 bases and J by 9 bases, with 15 bases of the junction left unmatched. Germline V gives CDR1 SGHRS, CDR2 YFSETQ. In DNA form, the CDR3 reads TGCGCCAGCAGCCCGAGGACAGGGGGAGAACAAAATCGCTACACCTTC. Translating gives CASSPRTGGEQNRYTF.